These T cell receptor beta chains were read from a single sample in a study of blood T cell repertoires in COVID-19. The repertoire was sequenced with immunoSEQ multiplex PCR; TCRdb's copy has only in-frame clones and lacks some. The top ten clones hold roughly 25% of a sample with 90,000 or so clones, over 75% of them seen once. Sequenced material: peripheral blood. Receptors were obtained from an elderly man with active or convalescent COVID-19. Each CDR3 is given with its conserved first and last residue. The D gene is left open where the match is weak. Some rows have no size entry. The others give once, few or many, or a class for an expanded clone.

NA,TRBV13,16,TRBJ1-1,TRBD1,CASYANRGPIPTEAFF,TGTGCCAGCTACGCAAACAGGGGGCCAATACCCACTGAAGCTTTCTTT
NA,TRBV29-1,13,TRBJ1-5,NA,CSVKGGEGQPQHF,TGCAGCGTAAAGGGAGGGGAGGGTCAGCCCCAGCATTTT
NA,TRBV19,15,TRBJ1-6,TRBD1,CASTTRTGVYSPLHF,TGTGCCAGTACGACCCGGACAGGGGTTTATTCACCCCTCCACTTT
NA,TRBV15,14,TRBJ2-3,NA,CATSRSGPPHTQYF,TGTGCCACCAGCAGATCAGGGCCCCCACATACGCAGTATTTT
NA,TRBV7-2,14,TRBJ2-3,NA,CASSNSPGTDTQYF,TGTGCCAGCAGCAACTCCCCTGGCACAGATACGCAGTATTTT
NA,TRBV10-3,13,TRBJ2-7,TRBD1,CAIGTGSGYEQYF,TGTGCCATTGGGACAGGGTCGGGATACGAGCAGTACTTC
NA,TRBV3-1/TRBV3-2,15,TRBJ1-4,NA,CASSQAPTGEEKLFF,TGTGCCAGCAGCCAAGCCCCTACGGGAGAGGAAAAACTGTTTTTT
NA,TRBV6-5,14,TRBJ2-2,TRBD2,CASGRGVDTGELFF,TGTGCCAGTGGGCGGGGGGTGGACACCGGGGAGCTGTTTTTT
NA,TRBV30,18,TRBJ2-3,TRBD2,CAWSQTGTSGGFTDTQYF,TGTGCCTGGAGCCAAACTGGAACTAGCGGGGGGTTCACAGATACGCAGTATTTT
NA,TRBV15,15,TRBJ2-5,TRBD1,CATSRDMGQQETQYF,TGTGCCACCAGCAGAGACATGGGACAGCAAGAGACCCAGTACTTC
NA,TRBV19,14,TRBJ1-2,NA,CASRPGANIYGYTF,TGTGCCAGTAGACCGGGAGCGAACATCTATGGCTACACCTTC
NA,TRBV3-1/TRBV3-2,15,TRBJ2-2,NA,CASSRGTVNTGELFF,TGTGCCAGCAGCCGAGGGACTGTGAACACCGGGGAGCTGTTTTTT
NA,TRBV7-2,15,TRBJ1-1,NA,CASSTQVRETTEAFF,TGTGCCAGCAGCACACAGGTCCGGGAGACCACTGAAGCTTTCTTT
NA,TRBV10-3,16,TRBJ1-2,TRBD1,CAISQQGGASNYGYTF,TGTGCCATCAGTCAACAGGGGGGCGCTAGCAACTATGGCTACACCTTC
NA,TRBV24-1,16,TRBJ2-3,NA,CATSGGRGFSTDTQYF,TGTGCCACCAGTGGCGGCAGAGGTTTTAGCACAGATACGCAGTATTTT
NA,TRBV6-4,14,TRBJ1-6,TRBD1,CASSGGQGNSPLHF,TGTGCCAGCAGTGGGGGACAGGGTAATTCACCCCTCCACTTT
few,TRBV29-1,15,TRBJ2-1,TRBD2,CSVERAGGSYNEQFF,TGCAGCGTTGAAAGGGCGGGGGGTTCCTACAATGAGCAGTTCTTC
NA,TRBV6-5,14,TRBJ1-1,NA,CASSSRALLREAFF,TGTGCCAGCAGCTCCAGGGCCTTATTACGTGAAGCTTTCTTT
few,TRBV4-1,15,TRBJ1-5,NA,CASSQATGSGQPQHF,TGCGCCAGCAGCCAGGCCACAGGGAGTGGTCAGCCCCAGCATTTT
NA,TRBV7-8,17,TRBJ1-5,NA,CASSLTPTANSNQPQHF,TGTGCCAGCAGCCTCACCCCGACAGCCAATAGCAATCAGCCCCAGCATTTT
once,TRBV2,14,TRBJ1-4,NA,CASRATATNEKLFF,TGTGCCAGCAGGGCGACAGCAACTAATGAAAAACTGTTTTTT
NA,TRBV7-8,15,TRBJ1-3,NA,CASSLEGRAGNTIYF,TGTGCCAGCAGCTTAGAGGGCAGGGCAGGAAACACCATATATTTT
once,TRBV2,13,TRBJ2-5,NA,CASSSGNQETQYF,TGTGCCAGCAGTTCCGGGAATCAAGAGACCCAGTACTTC
NA,TRBV2,12,TRBJ1-2,NA,CASSFNQGGYTF,TGTGCCAGCAGTTTTAACCAGGGGGGCTACACCTTC
NA,TRBV28,14,TRBJ1-2,TRBD1,CASSYPGGGYGYTF,TGTGCCAGCAGTTACCCAGGGGGTGGCTATGGCTACACCTTC
NA,TRBV5-1,13,TRBJ2-5,NA,CASSDSYQETQYF,TGCGCCAGCAGCGACAGTTACCAAGAGACCCAGTACTTC
NA,TRBV6-2/TRBV6-3,14,TRBJ1-4,NA,CASSYRVRDEKLFF,TGTGCCAGCAGTTACAGGGTGCGGGATGAAAAACTGTTTTTT
NA,TRBV9,14,TRBJ1-4,TRBD1,CASSPGQINEKLFF,TGTGCCAGCAGCCCGGGACAGATTAATGAAAAACTGTTTTTT
NA,TRBV5-6,17,TRBJ2-6,TRBD1,CASRRQGAFSGANVLTF,TGTGCCAGCAGGCGACAGGGGGCTTTTTCTGGGGCCAACGTCCTGACTTTC
NA,TRBV5-6,15,TRBJ1-6,TRBD1,CASSLRDRVNSPLHF,TGTGCCAGCAGCTTGAGGGACAGGGTGAATTCACCCCTCCACTTT
NA,TRBV7-9,17,TRBJ2-1,TRBD2,CASSFPPRLAGHNEQFF,TGTGCCAGCAGCTTTCCTCCCCGACTAGCCGGGCACAATGAGCAGTTCTTC
few,TRBV19,15,TRBJ2-2,TRBD2,CASSAGLAKTGELFF,TGTGCCAGTAGCGCGGGACTAGCTAAGACCGGGGAGCTGTTTTTT
few,TRBV28,14,TRBJ1-2,TRBD1,CASTQTQGADGYTF,TGTGCCAGCACCCAGACCCAGGGGGCAGATGGCTACACCTTC
NA,TRBV5-1,15,TRBJ1-4,TRBD1,CASSVSQGAREKLFF,TGCGCCAGCAGCGTATCCCAGGGGGCGCGGGAAAAACTGTTTTTT
NA,TRBV6-5,13,TRBJ2-2,NA,CATTVLNTGELFF,TGTGCCACCACGGTTCTTAACACCGGGGAGCTGTTTTTT
many,TRBV6-6,13,TRBJ1-2,NA,CASSYPSPYGYTF,TGTGCCAGCAGTTACCCGAGCCCCTATGGCTACACCTTC
NA,TRBV10-2,15,TRBJ2-7,TRBD2,CASSDQTSGTYEQYF,TGCGCCAGCAGTGACCAGACTAGCGGGACCTACGAGCAGTACTTC
NA,TRBV19,17,TRBJ1-1,NA,CASSSERGYYMNTEAFF,TGTGCCAGTAGTAGCGAAAGGGGTTACTACATGAACACTGAAGCTTTCTTT
NA,TRBV6-4,11,TRBJ1-2,NA,CASNPGIRYTF,TGTGCCAGCAACCCGGGGATCCGCTACACCTTC
NA,TRBV7-6,14,TRBJ2-3,NA,CASSLGGPSDTQYF,TGTGCCAGCAGCTTAGGGGGGCCGTCAGATACGCAGTATTTT
NA,TRBV23-1,18,TRBJ2-2,NA,CASSQYRVAGGQTGELFF,TGCGCCAGCAGTCAATATCGGGTGGCAGGGGGGCAAACCGGGGAGCTGTTTTTT
NA,TRBV9,15,TRBJ1-4,TRBD1,CASSSRTGANEKLFF,TGTGCCAGCAGCTCTCGGACAGGGGCTAATGAAAAACTGTTTTTT
NA,TRBV7-2,15,TRBJ2-1,NA,CASSLALGQSNEQFF,TGTGCCAGCAGCTTAGCGTTGGGGCAGTCCAATGAGCAGTTCTTC
once,TRBV29-1,13,TRBJ1-5,TRBD1,CSVKTGVNQPQHF,TGCAGCGTCAAGACAGGGGTGAATCAGCCCCAGCATTTT
NA,TRBV28,14,TRBJ1-2,TRBD1,CASSLGDRIYGYTF,TGTGCCAGCAGTTTGGGGGACAGGATCTATGGCTACACCTTC
once,TRBV3-1/TRBV3-2,16,TRBJ2-3,TRBD2,CASSRTSGGASDTQYF,TGTGCCAGCAGCCGGACAAGCGGGGGGGCGTCAGATACGCAGTATTTT
NA,TRBV25-1,15,TRBJ2-2,TRBD1,CASSLSGTGSGELFF,TGTGCCAGCAGTTTATCCGGGACAGGGTCCGGGGAGCTGTTTTTT
NA,TRBV7-9,13,TRBJ1-2,TRBD1,CASSPTGDYGYTF,TGTGCCAGCAGCCCTACAGGGGACTATGGCTACACCTTC
NA,TRBV20-1,12,TRBJ1-2,NA,CSASGRNYGYTF,TGCAGTGCTAGTGGCCGGAACTATGGCTACACCTTC
NA,TRBV4-1,19,TRBJ1-4,TRBD1,CASSPSGTGTSETNEKLFF,TGCGCCAGCAGCCCGTCCGGGACAGGGACATCAGAGACTAATGAAAAACTGTTTTTT
NA,TRBV18,14,TRBJ2-3,TRBD2,CASSPSGGDLEQYF,TGTGCCAGCTCACCTAGCGGGGGGGATCTGGAGCAGTATTTT